Shown below are 10 T cell receptor beta chains from a single sample sequenced in a study of cytomegalovirus exposure and HLA in healthy donors. With 60 Vbeta and 13 Jbeta primers, the PCR was carried out. Sequencing used immunoSEQ multiplex PCR; TCRdb keeps in-frame clones, though not all of them. The data contain 120,000 to 150,000 clones, nearly 80% of them singletons. The sequenced material came from PBMCs. The receptors shown here come from a woman aged 25 to 45 in good health and CMV-seronegative.

The chain is built from TRBV5-6 and TRBJ1-2; 10 bases align to TRBD1. The V and J ends lost 2 bases and 8 bases, in that order; junction bases with no gene match: 6. This CDR3 is 14 amino acids long. Germline CDR1 SGHDT, CDR2 YYEEEE. The CDR3 nucleotides read TGTGCCAGCAGCTTTACGGGACAGGGGTCGGGCTACACCTTC. It yields the protein CASSFTGQGSGYTF.

The rearrangement links TRBV11-3 to TRBJ2-7, with 9 nucleotides matching TRBD1. This CDR3 is 15 amino acids long. Looked up from germline, CDR1 is SGHNT and CDR2 is YENEEA. Losses at the gene ends were 5 bases for V and 3 bases for J; bases not matched to a gene: 8. The DNA of the CDR3 is TGTGCCAGCAGCAAGAGACAGGGGGGAAACTACGAGCAGTACTTC. Translated, it gives CASSKRQGGNYEQYF.

V and J are TRBV9 and TRBJ2-2, with 13 bases that match TRBD2. Germline V CDR1 and CDR2: SGDLS, YYNGEE. J was trimmed by 5 bases and V by 8 bases; bases with no gene match: 0. The CDR3 is 13 amino acids. This CDR3 is CARGLAGTGELFF. As DNA, the CDR3 is TGTGCCAGGGGACTAGCGGGGACCGGGGAGCTGTTTTTT.

V usage is TRBV19 and J usage is TRBJ2-2, with 7 bases fitting TRBD1. This CDR3 comprises 15 residues. After removal of 6 bases from V and 7 bases from J, the junction contained 11 bases not matched to a gene. CDR1 and CDR2 from the germline V gene are LNHDA and SQIVND (reference sequence). DNA of the CDR3: TGTGCCAGTAGACTGACAGGGAACGTGGGCGGGGAGCTGTTTTTT. Its protein is CASRLTGNVGGELFF.

This clone appeared a single time. The chain is built from TRBV5-4 and TRBJ1-1, with 7 bases identical to TRBD1. From germline, CDR1 is SGHNT and CDR2 YYREEE (reference sequence). Unmatched junction bases numbered 7, after V lost 2 bases and J lost 0 bases. The CDR3 consists of 16 residues. This chain's CDR3 is CASSFAGTALNTEAFF. Written as DNA, the CDR3 is TGTGCCAGCAGCTTCGCGGGGACAGCACTGAACACTGAAGCTTTCTTT.

The chain links TRBV27 to TRBJ2-1; D may be TRBD1 (6 bases). CDR1 is MNHEY and CDR2 is SMNVEV in the germline V gene (reference sequence). V was clipped by 2 bases and J by 2 bases, with 10 bases between them. CDR3 length: 15 residues. CDR3 DNA sequence: TGTGCCAGCAGTTTAGAGGGACAAACCTACAATGAGCAGTTCTTC. Translated, it gives CASSLEGQTYNEQFF.

This sequence joins TRBV18 and TRBJ1-2; 9 bases are a match to TRBD1. Trimming took 6 bases from V and 3 from J; bases not matched to a gene: 8. The germline V gene has CDR1 KGHSH and CDR2 LQKENI. The CDR3 is 15 residues long. The CDR3 reads CASSYATGGDYGYTF. CDR3 sequence (DNA): TGTGCCAGCTCTTACGCAACAGGGGGCGACTATGGCTACACCTTC.

The chain has TRBV4-1 and TRBJ2-3; D gene uncertain. The CDR3 has 15 residues. Germline CDR1 reads MGHRA; CDR2 reads YSYEKL. Deletions cut 0 bases from V and 6 bases from J, with 13 bases between. The CDR3 loop reads CASSQERNSRDTQYF. The CDR3 nucleotides read TGCGCCAGCAGCCAAGAGAGGAACTCCCGGGATACGCAGTATTTT.

This chain uses TRBV6-5 with TRBJ1-1; D is ambiguous. This CDR3 contains 15 residues. Trimming shortened V by 6 bases and J by 1 base, and 15 bases separated the two germline ends. The germline CDR1 and CDR2 sequences are MNHEY and SVGAGI. CDR3 coding DNA: TGTGCCAGCAGAACCCTCCGGGAATCGAACACTGAAGCTTTCTTT. It specifies CASRTLRESNTEAFF.

The chain carries TRBV25-1 and TRBJ1-2, with D tentatively TRBD1 (6 bases). This CDR3 has 16 residues. Trimming stripped 3 bases from V and 5 bases from J, with 19 bases between. Germline CDR1 reads MGHDK; CDR2 reads SYGVNS. In DNA form, the CDR3 reads TGTGCCAGCAGTGAGGGAGACAGGACCTGGGTGTATGGCTACACCTTC. Amino acids: CASSEGDRTWVYGYTF.